One sample yielded the 14 T cell receptor beta chains listed below, sequenced in a study of blood T cell repertoires in COVID-19. The table came from immunoSEQ multiplex PCR; TCRdb's copy has only in-frame clones and leaves some out. The sample has around 330,000 clones; approximately 90% are singletons. The material sequenced was peripheral blood. These receptor sequences come from a woman in her forties or fifties with active or convalescent COVID-19.

The chain carries TRBV6-5 and TRBJ1-6, with 8 nucleotides matching TRBD1. Germline lookup yields CDR1 MNHEY and CDR2 SVGAGI. The CDR3 extends over 15 amino acids. V lost 6 bases and J lost 6; bases outside the gene matches: 7. The CDR3, as DNA: TGTGCCAGCAGGCGACAGGGGTCGCGTAATTCACCCCTCCACTTT. This gives the protein CASRRQGSRNSPLHF.

This clone was recorded only once. This chain connects TRBV9 to TRBJ2-2, with unresolved D. The ends were cut back, 2 bases at V and 5 bases at J, with 7 bases in the middle. The CDR3 extends over 13 amino acids. Germline lookup yields CDR1 SGDLS and CDR2 YYNGEE. CDR3 bases: TGTGCCAGCAGCGTTCCCCGGACCGGGGAGCTGTTTTTT. Amino acid sequence: CASSVPRTGELFF.

Concerning this clone itself: Within the sample, other DNA sequences also encode this same CDR3. J is TRBJ1-3 and V is TRBV18; 7 bases line up with TRBD1. The ends lost 3 bases at V and 0 bases at J; junction bases unmatched: 2. CDR3 length equals 15 residues. From germline, CDR1 is KGHSH and CDR2 LQKENI. The CDR3 region has the DNA TGTGCCAGCTCACCGGGGACAGACTCTGGAAACACCATATATTTT. Amino acid sequence: CASSPGTDSGNTIYF.

The chain has TRBV6-2 or TRBV6-3 and TRBJ2-7; D gene uncertain. Trimming took off 0 bases at V and 2 bases at J, with 14 bases between the two ends. Germline assignment: CDR1 MNHEY and CDR2 SVGEGT. This CDR3 has 16 residues. This CDR3 reads CASSYSIYATAYEQYF. CDR3 sequence (DNA): TGTGCCAGCAGTTACTCGATCTACGCCACCGCCTACGAGCAGTACTTC.

CDR3 in amino acids: CASSLFGTEIYEQYF. CDR3 coding DNA: TGTGCCAGCAGCTTATTTGGGACAGAAATTTACGAGCAGTACTTC. V is TRBV7-9 and J is TRBJ2-7, with 7 bases fitting TRBD1. Losses at the gene ends were 2 bases for V and 4 bases for J; bases not matched to a gene: 8. Germline V lookup: CDR1 SEHNR, CDR2 FQNEAQ (reference sequence). CDR3 length equals 15 residues.

This clone showed up just once. The chain employs TRBV6-5 and TRBJ1-1; D not resolved. The CDR3 is made up of 12 amino acids. Trimming pared 2 bases from V and 8 bases from J, leaving 9 bases between. Germline CDR1 is MNHEY and CDR2 is SVGAGI. CDR3 region: CASSYPPSEAFF. DNA for the CDR3: TGTGCCAGCAGTTACCCCCCCTCGGAAGCTTTCTTT.

The CDR3 loop is CASSVAWGLSYEQYF. The CDR3 DNA follows: TGTGCCAGCAGCGTAGCTTGGGGGCTCTCCTACGAGCAGTACTTC. V usage is TRBV9 and J usage is TRBJ2-7; possible D gene TRBD1, 6 bases. The CDR3 runs to 15 residues. V was trimmed by 0 bases and J by 0 bases, leaving 10 bases between them. CDR1 and CDR2 from the germline V gene are SGDLS and YYNGEE.

In its sample, this clone was seen a few times. The rearrangement links TRBV30 to TRBJ1-4; 10 bases line up with TRBD1. The CDR3 is 15 amino acids. Germline lookup yields CDR1 GTSNPN and CDR2 SVGIG (reference sequence). V gave up 1 base and J gave up 8 bases; unmatched junction bases: 7. CDR3 sequence: CAWSAPDRGREKLFF. The CDR3 bases are TGTGCCTGGAGTGCCCCCGACAGGGGGCGAGAAAAACTGTTTTTT.

The chain couples TRBV12-3 or TRBV12-4 to TRBJ1-6; weak D call: TRBD1 (6 bases). This CDR3 spans 13 amino acids. V dropped 6 bases and J dropped 9 bases, with 12 bases sitting between them. The CDR3 is CASSRTALSPLHF. DNA of the CDR3: TGTGCCAGCAGCCGGACAGCCCTTTCACCCCTCCACTTT.

This chain connects TRBV19 to TRBJ2-1; TRBD2 agrees at 7 bases. The trim removed 5 bases at V and 3 bases at J, leaving 10 bases unmatched. Looked up from germline, CDR1 is LNHDA and CDR2 is SQIVND (reference sequence). There are 16 residues in the CDR3. The CDR3 is CASSGQAGENYNEQFF. The CDR3 DNA follows: TGTGCCAGTAGTGGCCAGGCGGGAGAGAACTACAATGAGCAGTTCTTC.

V gene TRBV7-2 combines with J gene TRBJ2-1, with D perhaps TRBD2 (6 bases). The CDR3 loop spans 14 amino acids. Trimming left V 8 bases short and J 5 bases short, with 16 bases between. Germline values: CDR1 SGHTA, CDR2 FQGNSA. Here the CDR3 DNA reads TGTGCCAGCGACTCCGGGACTCTAAACAATGAGCAGTTCTTC. This gives the protein CASDSGTLNNEQFF.

This rearrangement joins TRBV27 to TRBJ1-6; D is unclear. Trimming removed 4 bases from V and 9 bases from J, with 19 bases in between. This CDR3 comprises 16 residues. Per germline, CDR1 MNHEY and CDR2 SMNVEV (reference sequence). CDR3 protein: CASSSEDGRLGSPLHF. For the CDR3, the DNA is TGTGCCAGCAGTTCCGAGGACGGGAGGCTAGGTTCACCCCTCCACTTT.

This sequence joins TRBV5-4 and TRBJ2-7; 9 bases align to TRBD2. Unmatched junction bases numbered 8, after V lost 5 bases and J lost 2 bases. The CDR3 totals 15 residues. The germline V gene encodes CDR1 SGHNT and CDR2 YYREEE (reference sequence). As DNA, the CDR3 is TGTGCCAGCAGTTCCGGGACTAGCTCCCCCTACGAGCAGTACTTC. Translation gives CASSSGTSSPYEQYF.

The sample holds a few counts of this clone. The V gene is TRBV7-9, the J gene TRBJ2-7, with a tentative D call TRBD1 (5 bases). V was trimmed by 5 bases and J by 2 bases, leaving 10 bases between them. The CDR3 is 13 residues long. The germline V gene encodes CDR1 SEHNR and CDR2 FQNEAQ (reference sequence). The CDR3 DNA sequence: TGTGCCAGCAGCGCGACAGTTACCTACGAGCAGTACTTC. Protein: CASSATVTYEQYF. Combining the CDR3 with reference TRBV7-9 and TRBJ2-7 gives the whole variable domain DTGVSQNPRHKITKRGQNVTFRCDPISEHNRLYWYRQTLGQGPEFLTYFQNEAQLEKSRLLSDRFSAERPKGSFSTLEIQRTEQGDSAMYLCASSATVTYEQYFGPGTRLTVT.